The rows below give T cell receptor beta chains drawn from one sample of a study of blood T cell repertoires in COVID-19. Data came from immunoSEQ multiplex PCR; TCRdb stores just in-frame clones and leaves some out. Of roughly 100,000 clones listed, about four fifths were seen once; the top ten hold approximately 3.5%. Sequenced input: peripheral blood. Receptors were obtained from a woman older than 75 with active or convalescent COVID-19. Both conserved end residues are part of each CDR3. The order of the fields is clone size, J gene, V gene, D gene, CDR3 protein, CDR3 DNA. The D gene is left open where the match is weak. Some rows have no size entry. The others give once, few or many, or a class for an expanded clone.

>-|TRBJ2-2|TRBV7-6|-
CASSLVVAGELFF
TGTGCCAGCAGCTTGGTGGTAGCCGGGGAGCTGTTTTTT
>-|TRBJ2-5|TRBV27|-
CASRPIQQGLGTQYF
TGTGCCAGCCGTCCCATCCAACAGGGCCTAGGGACCCAGTACTTC
>once|TRBJ2-7|TRBV30|TRBD2
CAWSPLAGGEQYF
TGTGCCTGGAGCCCGCTAGCGGGGGGGGAGCAGTACTTC
>few|TRBJ1-1|TRBV10-3|-
CAISVGGNTEAFF
TGTGCCATCAGTGTGGGGGGGAACACTGAAGCTTTCTTT
>-|TRBJ2-1|TRBV15|-
CATSRVGSGRNEQFF
TGTGCCACCAGCAGAGTAGGTTCAGGGAGGAATGAGCAGTTCTTC
>-|TRBJ1-1|TRBV6-5|-
CASTLDSTEAFF
TGTGCCAGCACCTTGGACAGCACTGAAGCTTTCTTT
>-|TRBJ2-1|TRBV29-1|TRBD1
CSVEGGRGSYNEQFF
TGCAGCGTTGAAGGCGGCAGGGGGTCCTACAATGAGCAGTTCTTC
>-|TRBJ2-5|TRBV5-4|-
CASSLLLGGTQETQYF
TGTGCCAGCAGCTTGCTCTTGGGGGGAACACAAGAGACCCAGTACTTC
>-|TRBJ1-6|TRBV5-5|TRBD1
CASSAENRGNNSPLHF
TGTGCCAGCAGCGCGGAGAACAGGGGGAATAATTCACCCCTCCACTTT
>-|TRBJ1-5|TRBV28|TRBD1
CASMGQGPNQPQHF
TGTGCCAGTATGGGACAGGGACCGAATCAGCCCCAGCATTTT
>-|TRBJ1-5|TRBV27|-
CASKGRGGGQPQHF
TGTGCCAGCAAAGGAAGGGGGGGCGGTCAGCCCCAGCATTTT
>-|TRBJ1-1|TRBV14|-
CASSHLVYQISRNTEAFF
TGTGCCAGCAGCCACCTTGTATACCAGATATCCAGGAACACTGAAGCTTTCTTT
>-|TRBJ1-3|TRBV5-1|TRBD1
CASSLAGQGADTIYF
TGCGCCAGCAGCTTGGCCGGACAGGGGGCCGACACCATATATTTT
>-|TRBJ2-7|TRBV6-2/TRBV6-3|TRBD2
CASSYRAGVGEQYF
TGTGCCAGCAGTTACCGGGCGGGAGTCGGTGAGCAGTACTTC
>-|TRBJ1-1|TRBV29-1|-
CSVEQGVNTEAFF
TGCAGCGTTGAACAGGGCGTGAACACTGAAGCTTTCTTT
>-|TRBJ1-1|TRBV5-1|-
CASSLVRGIRNTEAFF
TGCGCCAGCAGCTTGGTCCGGGGGATTAGGAACACTGAAGCTTTCTTT
>-|TRBJ2-7|TRBV29-1|TRBD1
CSVVGQGYEQYF
TGCAGCGTTGTGGGACAGGGTTACGAGCAGTACTTC
>-|TRBJ2-1|TRBV4-2|-
CASSQLGQATEQFF
TGTGCCAGCAGCCAACTGGGTCAGGCGACTGAGCAGTTCTTC
>-|TRBJ1-3|TRBV15|TRBD1
CATSRDPGTAGNTIYF
TGTGCCACCAGCAGAGATCCCGGGACAGCTGGAAACACCATATATTTT
>-|TRBJ2-2|TRBV5-1|TRBD2
CASSLVERGNTGELFF
TGCGCCAGCAGCTTGGTCGAGCGGGGGAACACCGGGGAGCTGTTTTTT
>-|TRBJ1-2|TRBV29-1|-
CSAVAGNYGYTF
TGCAGCGCTGTGGCAGGGAACTATGGCTACACCTTC
>-|TRBJ2-1|TRBV9|TRBD2
CASSVVGTRYSDEQFF
TGTGCCAGCAGCGTAGTCGGGACTAGGTATTCTGATGAGCAGTTCTTC
>-|TRBJ1-2|TRBV19|-
CASSIGSGTNYGYTF
TGTGCCAGTAGTATAGGTTCCGGGACAAACTATGGCTACACCTTC
>-|TRBJ2-1|TRBV24-1|-
CATSDYQGYEQFF
TGTGCCACCAGTGACTATCAGGGCTATGAGCAGTTCTTC
>-|TRBJ1-1|TRBV7-2|-
CASSFYGHRDTEAFF
TGTGCCAGCAGCTTTTACGGGCACAGGGACACTGAAGCTTTCTTT
>few|TRBJ2-5|TRBV2|-
CASRDNQETQYF
TGTGCCAGCAGGGACAATCAAGAGACCCAGTACTTC
>-|TRBJ1-5|TRBV2|TRBD1
CASSLQGANNQPQHF
TGTGCCAGCAGTCTACAGGGGGCGAACAATCAGCCCCAGCATTTT
>-|TRBJ2-7|TRBV10-3|TRBD2
CATGTSGIEEYF
TGTGCCACCGGGACTAGCGGGATTGAGGAGTACTTC
>few|TRBJ1-5|TRBV5-5|-
CASSVDSSNQPQHF
TGTGCCAGCAGCGTGGACAGTAGCAATCAGCCCCAGCATTTT
>once|TRBJ1-5|TRBV5-1|-
CASSLGPRQASNQPQHF
TGCGCCAGCAGCTTGGGACCCCGACAGGCTAGCAATCAGCCCCAGCATTTT
>-|TRBJ2-7|TRBV18|-
CASSPPTRTASYEQYF
TGTGCCAGCTCACCACCGACTAGGACGGCCTCCTACGAGCAGTACTTC
>-|TRBJ1-5|TRBV9|TRBD1
CASSAGIQGGQPQHF
TGTGCCAGCAGCGCAGGAATACAGGGGGGTCAGCCCCAGCATTTT
>-|TRBJ1-4|TRBV28|-
CASLDRLSNEKLFF
TGTGCCAGTCTTGACAGGCTTTCTAATGAAAAACTGTTTTTT
>-|TRBJ1-1|TRBV5-1|-
CASSLGGSLDLSFF
TGCGCCAGCAGCTTGGGAGGCAGCCTGGATTTATCTTTCTTT
>-|TRBJ2-7|TRBV3-1/TRBV3-2|TRBD2
CASSQGLAGVYEQYF
TGTGCCAGCAGCCAAGGACTAGCGGGAGTGTACGAGCAGTACTTC
>-|TRBJ2-7|TRBV11-2|TRBD1
CASSRFGTGGYEQYF
TGTGCCAGCAGCCGTTTCGGGACAGGGGGTTACGAGCAGTACTTC
>-|TRBJ2-5|TRBV28|TRBD1
CASRIPGQTPETQYF
TGTGCCAGCAGAATTCCGGGACAGACGCCAGAGACCCAGTACTTC
>once|TRBJ2-3|TRBV2|-
CASSVSTDTQYF
TGTGCCAGCAGCGTTAGCACAGATACGCAGTATTTT
>-|TRBJ2-1|TRBV19|TRBD1
CASSVGQLAYNEQFF
TGTGCCAGTAGTGTGGGACAGCTTGCCTACAATGAGCAGTTCTTC
>-|TRBJ1-4|TRBV6-2/TRBV6-3|-
CASSYTRTARKLFF
TGTGCCAGCAGTTACACCCGGACAGCCAGAAAACTGTTTTTT
>-|TRBJ1-1|TRBV5-1|-
CASSLAGSGFMGTEAFF
TGCGCCAGCAGCTTGGCCGGGTCAGGGTTTATGGGGACTGAAGCTTTCTTT
>-|TRBJ1-6|TRBV5-6|TRBD1
CASSFRTGNSPLHF
TGTGCCAGCAGCTTTCGGACAGGGAATTCACCCCTCCACTTT
>-|TRBJ2-5|TRBV7-2|TRBD2
CASSLSLAGVGETQYF
TGTGCCAGCAGCTTATCGCTTGCGGGAGTTGGGGAGACCCAGTACTTC
>-|TRBJ2-5|TRBV7-2|-
CASSFQQETQYF
TGTGCCAGCAGCTTTCAACAGGAGACCCAGTACTTC
>-|TRBJ1-2|TRBV19|-
CASTAQGIDGYTF
TGTGCCAGTACCGCACAGGGAATAGATGGCTACACCTTC
>-|TRBJ2-1|TRBV19|-
CASSIDAGTHNEQFF
TGTGCCAGTAGTATAGACGCGGGAACCCACAATGAGCAGTTCTTC
>-|TRBJ2-6|TRBV7-3|TRBD2
CASSQAGEANVLTF
TGTGCCAGCAGCCAAGCGGGAGAGGCCAACGTCCTGACTTTC
>-|TRBJ1-2|TRBV28|TRBD1
CASSLFVRQGVNGYTF
TGTGCCAGCAGTTTATTTGTGAGGCAGGGGGTCAATGGCTACACCTTC
>-|TRBJ2-2|TRBV11-3|TRBD2
CASSRNSGGSNTGELFF
TGTGCCAGCAGCCGTAATAGCGGGGGATCGAACACCGGGGAGCTGTTTTTT
>-|TRBJ2-3|TRBV5-5|TRBD1
CASSLNGQGGYF
TGTGCCAGCAGCTTGAACGGACAGGGTGGGTATTTT
>-|TRBJ1-2|TRBV28|-
CASSLQNYGYTF
TGTGCCAGCAGTTTACAGAACTATGGCTACACCTTC
>-|TRBJ1-5|TRBV28|-
CASNSPGALNQPQHF
TGTGCCAGCAACAGCCCAGGGGCCCTAAATCAGCCCCAGCATTTT
>-|TRBJ1-1|TRBV24-1|TRBD1
CATRGDRGPRGTEAFF
TGTGCCACCAGGGGGGACAGGGGGCCCCGGGGCACTGAAGCTTTCTTT
>-|TRBJ1-1|TRBV4-3|-
CASSQDRTDQAFF
TGCGCCAGCAGCCAAGATAGGACTGATCAAGCTTTCTTT
>-|TRBJ2-5|TRBV9|TRBD2
CASSAPDASGRRQETQYF
TGTGCCAGCAGCGCACCGGATGCTAGCGGGAGGCGCCAAGAGACCCAGTACTTC
>-|TRBJ2-2|TRBV28|TRBD1
CAPSDRKNTGELFF
TGTGCCCCCTCGGACAGGAAAAACACCGGGGAGCTGTTTTTT
>-|TRBJ2-7|TRBV5-8|-
CASSLRTGTYEQYF
TGTGCCAGCAGCTTAAGAACAGGGACCTACGAGCAGTACTTC